Detailed here is one TCR beta chain. The sample comes from a study of control samples from healthy donors and cancer patients. Clones were read by immunoSEQ multiplex PCR, and TCRdb kept only the in-frame ones, dropping some. The data show approximately 97,000 clones, about 82% seen once. V dropped 2 bases and J dropped 8 bases, with 15 bases sitting between them. The germline V gene has CDR1 MGHRA and CDR2 YSYEKL. The CDR3 is 15 residues long. The chain carries TRBV4-1 and TRBJ1-4, with D perhaps matching TRBD1 (6 bases). The TCR comes from a man in his thirties or forties in good health. Sequencing was performed on blood. CDR3 sequence reads: CASSQLQGEGEKLFF. In DNA, the CDR3 is TGCGCCAGCAGCCAATTACAGGGAGAAGGGGAAAAACTGTTTTTT.